This T cell receptor (beta chain) was found in a study of blood T cell repertoires in COVID-19. Looking at the study overall: The samples span acute and convalescent COVID-19 from the United States, Italy and Spain. T cells, B-cell-depleted T cells, or PBMCs supplied cDNA or gDNA.

Original methodology: Counts of nucleated cells, estimated from reference gene primer amplification, were obtained. The protocol was immunoSEQ multiplex PCR, while the TCRdb copy is restricted to in-frame clones and leaves out a portion. The DNA gave D and trimming, while V, J and clone size come from that table. This sample has 150,000 to 200,000 clones, with about 87% found just once. The count of this clone is one. CDR1 and CDR2 (germline): MDHEN, SYDVKM. The CDR3 consists of 16 residues. Trimming removed 5 bases from V and 6 bases from J; junction bases left unmatched: 13. The rearrangement joins TRBV28 to TRBJ2-4; 7 bases map to TRBD1. This receptor was identified in a man in his 60s with acute or convalescent COVID-19. Source material: peripheral blood. CDR3 sequence (DNA): TGTGCCAGCAGTCCAGGAACAGGGGCGTTAGGAAACATTCAGTACTTC. Translating it yields CASSPGTGALGNIQYF.